A single T cell receptor (beta chain) is shown here with its context. Its cognate antigen is unknown. The sample originates from a study of shared clonotypes between healthy human individuals. General observations from the study: Blood alone was sampled, and tissue repertoires likely differ.

Sequencing was performed with immunoSEQ multiplex PCR; in TCRdb, only in-frame clones are kept and a portion is missing. The table has some 1.5 million clones, approximately 97% seen once. The junction had 6 bases not matched to a gene; V was cut back by 6 bases and J by 3 bases. The length of the CDR3 is 15 residues. Germline values: CDR1 SGHTA, CDR2 FQGNSA. The source material was naive CD4+ T cells sorted from blood. Subset given: CD45RA+ positively selected. This clonotype was obtained from a man aged 25 to 45 in good health. V gene TRBV7-2 combines with J gene TRBJ2-5, with 11 positions matching TRBD2. DNA for the CDR3: TGTGCCAGCAGATCTCCGGGACTAGCGGAAGAGACCCAGTACTTC. Amino acids: CASRSPGLAEETQYF.